This section outlines one T cell receptor beta chain sequence together with its context. What this receptor recognizes is not known. One base away there is no much larger clone; base qualities are not given. V is pared back by 0 bases and J by 3 bases, with 9 bases lying between the germline termini. The CDR3 contains 14 residues, cysteine and phenylalanine counted. Just CDR3 DNA is preserved here, 42 bases in frame from base 1. From a lookup of the germline V gene (reference sequence), CDR1 and CDR2 are LNHDA and SQIVND. This entry belongs to a study of blood T cell repertoires in COVID-19 (TCRdb year 2020). Background for the entire study: Collaborator samples came from the United States, Italy and Spain and covered acute and convalescent phases of COVID-19. The repertoires were released in a freely available public database meant as a resource for research on the immune response to SARS-CoV-2. Deeply sampled blood TCRbeta repertoires from subjects exposed to, actively infected with, or recovered from COVID-19 were included in the dataset. Where HLA class I and class II types were available, the types were taken from metadata supplied by the sample provider, not from assay-based typing. The sample metadata nearly always contained a de-identified subject ID, COVID-19 status, age in years and sex. The samples were drawn from the first 160 participants of the ongoing ImmuneRACE study and from more than 1,000 subjects provided by 6 global collaborators. The material from the prospective study consisted of cDNA or gDNA derived from T cells, B-cell-depleted T cells, or PBMCs. Overall results and qualifications from the work: How much clinical and demographic metadata was included differed by source and by participant, and the metadata was provided uncurated.

TCRbeta CDR3 regions were amplified from genomic DNA using the immunoSEQ Assay, a bias-controlled multiplex PCR. Regarding the original processing steps: The number of nucleated cells in each sample was estimated from the amplification of reference gene primers within the assay. Sequence reads were collapsed and filtered to measure the absolute abundance of every unique TCRbeta CDR3 rearrangement. For each sample, productive Simpson clonality was calculated as the square root of Simpson's diversity index over productive rearrangements. TCRdb provides this immuneACCESS table in a form limited to in-frame rearrangements. Some clones are lacking; in checked studies, under half of them reflect an unresolved V gene, and why the rest are absent is not known. V, J and clone size were drawn from that table, and D and trimming were deduced from the DNA. This sample comprises tens of thousands of clones, 65% to 85% of them detected only once. Under 4.5% of the sample comes from the top ten.

Each collaborating institution followed its own protocols to collect whole blood in K2EDTA tubes. For TCRbeta analysis, collaborator samples were shipped as frozen whole blood, as isolated PBMCs, or as DNA extracted from either sample type. This TCR was recovered from a woman in her sixties or seventies with acute or convalescent COVID-19. Recombination connected TRBV19 to TRBJ2-7, with the D gene call left open. Sequenced: peripheral blood. The DNA sequence is as follows: TGTGCCAGTAGTATAGATCTTCGAGGCTACGAGCAGTACTTC. The encoded protein is CASSIDLRGYEQYF.